This T cell receptor beta chain was retrieved from a study of blood T cell repertoires in COVID-19. Study-level background: Whether acute or convalescent, the COVID-19 samples came from the United States, Italy and Spain. Sample material is recorded as cDNA or gDNA derived from T cells, B-cell-depleted T cells, or PBMCs.

The CDR3 runs 14 residues. The ends were cut back, 6 bases at V and 2 bases at J, with 11 bases in the middle. Germline loops: CDR1 MDHEN, CDR2 SYDVKM. Authors' data handling: Cell counts per sample came from amplifying reference gene primers. Here immunoSEQ multiplex PCR was the method, and the copy in TCRdb shows in-frame clones only, minus some. V, J and clone size were drawn from that table, and D and trimming were deduced from the DNA. The sample shows about 110,000 clones, 70% to 90% of them seen only once. The specimen was peripheral blood. The V call is TRBV28, the J call TRBJ2-4, with D perhaps TRBD2 (5 bases). The TCR comes from a woman in her sixties or seventies with acute or convalescent COVID-19. This CDR3 is CASSSRGTKNIQYF. CDR3 sequence (DNA): TGTGCCAGCAGCTCCCGGGGTACCAAAAACATTCAGTACTTC.